This is a list of T cell receptor beta chains from one sample in a study of control samples from healthy donors and cancer patients. Produced via immunoSEQ multiplex PCR; TCRdb's table is partial and in-frame only. This sample carries about 160,000 clones, under 96% of them seen once, and the ten largest clones take over 0.9%. Material: blood. The receptors shown here come from a woman in her twenties or thirties in good health. Both conserved end residues are part of each CDR3. Fields, in order: D gene, V gene, clone size, J gene, CDR3 DNA, CDR3 protein. D genes are given only for firm matches. Part of the rows lack a size; the others show once, few, many or a class for expanded clones.

>TRBD2|TRBV2|once|TRBJ2-5
TGTGCCAGCAGAAGACTAGCGGCAGAGACCCAGTACTTC
CASRRLAAETQYF
>-|TRBV5-1|-|TRBJ2-7
TGCGCCAGCAGCTTGGTGGCAGGATCGACCTACGAGCAGTACTTC
CASSLVAGSTYEQYF
>TRBD1|TRBV4-1|-|TRBJ1-4
TGCGCCAGCAGCCAAGAGGGGACAGGGGGGGAAAAACTGTTTTTT
CASSQEGTGGEKLFF
>TRBD1|TRBV19|-|TRBJ2-1
TGTGCCAGCCGCACCGGCCAGGGGGCGAATGTTGAGCAGTTCTTC
CASRTGQGANVEQFF
>-|TRBV4-1|-|TRBJ2-3
TGCGCCAGCAGCCAAAGCACGTCTAGCGACCCAAGGGGAACGCAGTATTTT
CASSQSTSSDPRGTQYF
>-|TRBV19|-|TRBJ2-6
TGTGCCAGTATACAGATTCCGGGACGGGGAAGCTCTGGGGCCAACGTCCTGACTTTC
CASIQIPGRGSSGANVLTF
>TRBD1|TRBV10-3|-|TRBJ1-1
TGTGCCATCAGTGAAAGGGACAGGGAGAACACTGAAGCTTTCTTT
CAISERDRENTEAFF
>-|TRBV6-5|-|TRBJ1-1
TGTGCCAGCAGAGCGGGGCGGTTGAACACTGAAGCTTTCTTT
CASRAGRLNTEAFF
>-|TRBV2|-|TRBJ1-5
TGTGCCAGCAGTGGACAGGTGGGGTGGAATCAGCCCCAGCATTTT
CASSGQVGWNQPQHF
>TRBD2|TRBV29-1|-|TRBJ2-2
TGCAGCGTTGAGGGACTAGAGGACACCGGGGAGCTGTTTTTT
CSVEGLEDTGELFF
>-|TRBV28|-|TRBJ2-2
TGTGCCAGCCACACGGGGACCGGGGAGCTGTTTTTT
CASHTGTGELFF
>-|TRBV3-1/TRBV3-2|-|TRBJ2-7
TGTGCCAGCAGCAAATTCTCCGAGCAGTACTTC
CASSKFSEQYF
>TRBD1|TRBV4-1|-|TRBJ1-5
TGCGCCAGCAGCCAAGCGGGACAGGGTAGCAATCAGCCCCAGCATTTT
CASSQAGQGSNQPQHF
>-|TRBV7-8|-|TRBJ2-7
TGTGCCAGCAGCTTAGCCGGGACCCCATTATCCTACGAGCAGTACTTC
CASSLAGTPLSYEQYF
>-|TRBV6-6|-|TRBJ1-4
TGTGCCAGCAATTCAGGACAAAAACTGTTTTTT
CASNSGQKLFF
>TRBD1|TRBV5-1|-|TRBJ2-3
TGCGCCAGCAGCTTGGCACCGGGACAGGGGGCAAGAATTAGCACAGATACGCAGTATTTT
CASSLAPGQGARISTDTQYF
>-|TRBV7-9|-|TRBJ1-5
TGTGCCAGCAGCCTCACCACAGGGTCGGGCAGCAATCAGCCCCAGCATTTT
CASSLTTGSGSNQPQHF
>TRBD2|TRBV7-3|once|TRBJ2-1
TGTGCCAGCAGCGTGGGACTAGGGGGAAATGAGCAGTTCTTC
CASSVGLGGNEQFF
>-|TRBV3-1/TRBV3-2|-|TRBJ1-4
TGTGCCAGCAGCCAGGGAGCCGCAGGGGAAAAACTGTTTTTT
CASSQGAAGEKLFF
>-|TRBV28|-|TRBJ1-1
TGTGCCAGCAGTTTATCGGCAGGCTACACTGAAGCTTTCTTT
CASSLSAGYTEAFF
>TRBD1|TRBV6-4|-|TRBJ1-5
TGTGCCAGCGTCCTACGGGACAGGAATCAGCCCCAGCATTTT
CASVLRDRNQPQHF
>-|TRBV5-1|-|TRBJ1-2
TGCGCCAGCAGCACGCGGGGGGAGGCCTATGGCTACACCTTC
CASSTRGEAYGYTF
>TRBD1|TRBV30|-|TRBJ1-4
TGTGCCTGGAGTTTGGGGACAGGACTTAATGAAAAACTGTTTTTT
CAWSLGTGLNEKLFF
>-|TRBV3-1/TRBV3-2|-|TRBJ2-5
TGTGCCAGCAGCCAAGAGGGAAGACGGATTCAAGAGACCCAGTACTTC
CASSQEGRRIQETQYF
>TRBD1|TRBV5-1|-|TRBJ1-3
TGCGCCAGCAGCACAGGGGACTCTGGAAACACCATATATTTT
CASSTGDSGNTIYF
>-|TRBV19|-|TRBJ1-1
TGTGCCAGTAGTATTTATCCTGGTGTGAACACTGAAGCTTTCTTT
CASSIYPGVNTEAFF
>-|TRBV24-1|-|TRBJ2-1
TGTGCCACCATGATAGAGGGTACTCGTGAGCAGTTCTTC
CATMIEGTREQFF
>TRBD1|TRBV28|-|TRBJ1-5
TGTGCCAGCAGTTGGGGGGCAGGGGGGCAGCCCCAGCATTTT
CASSWGAGGQPQHF
>-|TRBV9|-|TRBJ2-1
TGTGCCAGCAGCGTTGGGGGGTCCGTAGTATACAATGAGCAGTTCTTC
CASSVGGSVVYNEQFF
>-|TRBV15|-|TRBJ1-1
TGTGCCACTCGCGGGACCGTGAACACTGAAGCTTTCTTT
CATRGTVNTEAFF
>-|TRBV27|-|TRBJ2-7
TGTGCCAGCAGCCAGGATGAGGGTGGCTACGAGCAGTACTTC
CASSQDEGGYEQYF
>-|TRBV2|-|TRBJ2-3
TGTGCCAGCAGTGAGTCACGGAAAGGGACAGATACGCAGTATTTT
CASSESRKGTDTQYF
>TRBD1|TRBV13|-|TRBJ1-4
TGTGCCAGCAGCTTAGTAGGGGGCTTGAATGAAAAACTGTTTTTT
CASSLVGGLNEKLFF
>-|TRBV9|-|TRBJ1-3
TGTGCCAGCAGCGTAGTCCCGGATGGTCTCTCTGGAAACACCATATATTTT
CASSVVPDGLSGNTIYF
>-|TRBV2|-|TRBJ1-5
TGTGCCAGCAGTGAATACAGGGCGGTTCCCAATCAGCCCCAGCATTTT
CASSEYRAVPNQPQHF
>-|TRBV6-6|once|TRBJ1-2
TGTGCCAGCAGTTCCCGGTCGTCTTCTAACTATGGCTACACCTTC
CASSSRSSSNYGYTF
>-|TRBV7-2|-|TRBJ1-1
TGTGCCAGCAGCTTAGGGGTTTTGGTCCCGGCGGCTTTCTTT
CASSLGVLVPAAFF
>-|TRBV9|-|TRBJ2-1
TGTGCCAGCAGCGTAGCCGGGAGCAGATTGAATGAGCAGTTCTTC
CASSVAGSRLNEQFF
>-|TRBV28|few|TRBJ1-2
TGTGCCAGCAGTTTAGGGGACGGACTGTTTGGCTACACCTTC
CASSLGDGLFGYTF
>TRBD2|TRBV5-5|-|TRBJ2-1
TGTGCCAGCAGCTTGACCACTCAACTAGCGGGGGGGCTTAATGAGCAGTTCTTC
CASSLTTQLAGGLNEQFF